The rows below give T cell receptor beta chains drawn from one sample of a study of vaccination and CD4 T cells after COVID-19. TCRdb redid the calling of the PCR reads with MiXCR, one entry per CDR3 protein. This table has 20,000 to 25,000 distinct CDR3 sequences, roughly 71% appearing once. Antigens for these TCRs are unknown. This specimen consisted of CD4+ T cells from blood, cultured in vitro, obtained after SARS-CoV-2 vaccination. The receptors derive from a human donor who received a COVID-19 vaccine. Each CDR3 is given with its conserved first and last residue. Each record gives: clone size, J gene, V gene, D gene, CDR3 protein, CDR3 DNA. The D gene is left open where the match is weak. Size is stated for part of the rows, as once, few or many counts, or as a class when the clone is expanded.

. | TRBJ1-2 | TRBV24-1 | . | CAPGFYGYTF | TGTGCCCCAGGGTTCTATGGCTACACCTTC
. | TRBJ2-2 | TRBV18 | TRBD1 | CASSRNGQGANTGELFF | TGTGCCAGCTCCCGAAACGGACAGGGGGCCAACACCGGGGAGCTGTTTTTT
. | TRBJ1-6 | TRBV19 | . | CASSFTRGTESAPLHF | TGTGCCAGTAGTTTTACACGGGGGACCGAGAGCGCACCCCTCCACTTT
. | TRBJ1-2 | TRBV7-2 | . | CASINYAANYGYTF | TGTGCCAGCATTAATTATGCAGCTAACTATGGCTACACCTTC
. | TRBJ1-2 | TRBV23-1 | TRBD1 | CASSHRQGWRGYTF | TGCGCCAGCAGTCACAGACAGGGATGGAGAGGCTACACCTTC
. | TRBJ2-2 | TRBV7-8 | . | CASSSGGPLTGELFF | TGTGCCAGCAGCTCCGGGGGGCCCCTCACCGGGGAGCTGTTTTTT
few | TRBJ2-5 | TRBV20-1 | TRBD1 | CSAKETGDQETQYF | TGCAGTGCTAAGGAGACAGGGGACCAAGAGACCCAGTACTTC
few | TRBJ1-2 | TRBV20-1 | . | CSARDRDNYGYTF | TGCAGTGCTAGAGACAGGGATAACTATGGCTACACCTTC
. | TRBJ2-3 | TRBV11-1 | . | CASRFTRPSTDTQYF | TGTGCCAGCAGATTCACTAGACCTAGCACAGATACGCAGTATTTT
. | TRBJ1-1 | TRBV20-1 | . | CSAFGPAAEAFF | TGCAGTGCTTTCGGACCCGCGGCTGAAGCTTTCTTT
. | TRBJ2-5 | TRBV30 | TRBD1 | CAWTPDRVETQYF | TGTGCCTGGACCCCAGACAGGGTGGAGACCCAGTACTTC
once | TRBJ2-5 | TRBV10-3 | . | CAISVDLLQTQYF | TGTGCCATCAGTGTCGATCTTTTGCAGACCCAGTACTTC
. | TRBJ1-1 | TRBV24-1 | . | CATRGTGLNTEAFF | TGTGCCACCAGGGGTACAGGGTTGAACACTGAAGCTTTCTTT
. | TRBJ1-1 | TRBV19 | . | CASIDPTGTEAFF | TGTGCCAGTATCGACCCTACAGGGACTGAAGCTTTCTTT
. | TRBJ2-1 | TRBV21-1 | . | CASSKASLLAGGRNEQFF | TGTGCCAGCAGCAAAGCGAGCCTCCTAGCGGGGGGCCGCAATGAGCAGTTCTTC
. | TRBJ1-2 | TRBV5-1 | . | CASSLDLMGAGGYTF | TGCGCCAGCAGCTTGGATCTGATGGGAGCTGGTGGCTACACCTTC
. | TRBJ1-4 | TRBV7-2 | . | CANGPNVREDEKLFF | TGTGCCAACGGGCCTAACGTAAGGGAGGATGAAAAACTGTTTTTT
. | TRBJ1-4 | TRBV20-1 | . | CSARDRSRAGGTGGEKLFF | TGCAGTGCTAGAGATAGGTCGAGGGCGGGTGGTACGGGGGGTGAAAAACTGTTTTTT
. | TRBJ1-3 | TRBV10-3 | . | CATRNGLRSSGNTIYF | TGTGCCACCCGGAACGGCCTCAGGAGTTCTGGAAACACCATATATTTT
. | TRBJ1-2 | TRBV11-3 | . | CASSRITGPGYTF | TGTGCCAGCAGCCGGATCACCGGTCCCGGCTACACCTTC
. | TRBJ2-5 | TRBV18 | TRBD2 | CASSPLRGVQETQYF | TGTGCCAGCTCACCACTCCGGGGGGTTCAAGAGACCCAGTACTTC
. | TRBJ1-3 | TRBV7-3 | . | CASSLAGPSGNTIYF | TGTGCCAGCAGCTTGGCCGGCCCCTCTGGAAACACCATATATTTT
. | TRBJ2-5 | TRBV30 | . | CAWSNQETQYF | TGTGCCTGGAGTAACCAAGAGACCCAGTACTTC
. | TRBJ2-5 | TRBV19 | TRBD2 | CASSMGGGEETQYF | TGTGCCAGTAGTATGGGCGGGGGAGAAGAGACCCAGTACTTC
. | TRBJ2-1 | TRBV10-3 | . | CAIGPLVDNEQFF | TGTGCCATCGGACCGTTAGTAGACAATGAGCAGTTCTTC
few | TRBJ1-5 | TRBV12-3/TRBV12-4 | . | CASSFWDASSNQPQHF | TGTGCCAGCAGTTTTTGGGACGCCTCTAGCAATCAGCCCCAGCATTTT
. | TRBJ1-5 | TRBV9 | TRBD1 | CASSVNENRGGNQPQHF | TGTGCCAGCAGCGTAAACGAAAACAGGGGAGGAAATCAGCCCCAGCATTTT
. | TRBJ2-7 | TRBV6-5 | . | CASSSGTFYEQYF | TGTGCCAGCAGTTCCGGGACCTTCTACGAGCAGTACTTC
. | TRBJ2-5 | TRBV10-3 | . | CAISEAGTGRETQYF | TGTGCCATCAGTGAGGCAGGAACAGGGAGAGAGACCCAGTACTTC
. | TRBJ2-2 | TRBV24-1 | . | CATKDSNRANTGELFF | TGTGCCACCAAGGATAGTAATAGGGCGAACACCGGGGAGCTGTTTTTT
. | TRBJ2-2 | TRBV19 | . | CASSSSVGGNGELFF | TGTGCCAGTAGTTCCTCAGTAGGGGGGAACGGGGAGCTGTTTTTT
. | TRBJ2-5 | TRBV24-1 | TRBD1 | CATSDGGQGQETQYF | TGTGCCACCAGTGACGGCGGACAGGGCCAAGAGACCCAGTACTTC